This TCR beta chain was recovered during a study of resident and recirculating memory T cells in vitiligo. About the research overall: No cells were sorted; samples were homogenized just before genomic DNA extraction.

The CDR3 sequence is 15 residues long. V was clipped by 5 bases and J by 6 bases; unmatched bases: 7. Germline CDR1 SNHLY, CDR2 FYNNEI. The table came from immunoSEQ multiplex PCR; TCRdb's copy has only in-frame clones and leaves some out. The table records tens of thousands of clones, approximately 93% of them present only once. Stable patients also lacked confetti depigmentation, a sign of active vitiligo. The origin of this receptor is a male donor with vitiligo. V and J are TRBV2 and TRBJ1-5, with 10 nucleotides matching TRBD1. Input material: blood. Here the CDR3 DNA reads TGTGCCAGCAGTACCGACAGGGGGCGCGGTCAGCCCCAGCATTTT. Protein: CASSTDRGRGQPQHF. Supplemented by reference TRBV2 and TRBJ1-5, the full variable domain reads EPEVTQTPSHQVTQMGQEVILRCVPISNHLYFYWYRQILGQKVEFLVSFYNNEISEKSEIFDDQFSVERPDGSNFTLKIRSTKLEDSAMYFCASSTDRGRGQPQHFGDGTRLSIL.